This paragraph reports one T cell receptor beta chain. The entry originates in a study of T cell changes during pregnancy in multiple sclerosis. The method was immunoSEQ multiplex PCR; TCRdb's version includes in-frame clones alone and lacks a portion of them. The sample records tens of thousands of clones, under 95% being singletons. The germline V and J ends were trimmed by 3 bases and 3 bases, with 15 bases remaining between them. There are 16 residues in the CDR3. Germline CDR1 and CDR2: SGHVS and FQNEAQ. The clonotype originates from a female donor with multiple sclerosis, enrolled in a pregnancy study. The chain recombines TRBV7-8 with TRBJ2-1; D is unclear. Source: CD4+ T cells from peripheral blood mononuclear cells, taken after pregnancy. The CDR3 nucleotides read TGTGCCAGCAGCTTTTCCCTCTACGATAGCTACAATGAGCAGTTCTTC. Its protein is CASSFSLYDSYNEQFF.